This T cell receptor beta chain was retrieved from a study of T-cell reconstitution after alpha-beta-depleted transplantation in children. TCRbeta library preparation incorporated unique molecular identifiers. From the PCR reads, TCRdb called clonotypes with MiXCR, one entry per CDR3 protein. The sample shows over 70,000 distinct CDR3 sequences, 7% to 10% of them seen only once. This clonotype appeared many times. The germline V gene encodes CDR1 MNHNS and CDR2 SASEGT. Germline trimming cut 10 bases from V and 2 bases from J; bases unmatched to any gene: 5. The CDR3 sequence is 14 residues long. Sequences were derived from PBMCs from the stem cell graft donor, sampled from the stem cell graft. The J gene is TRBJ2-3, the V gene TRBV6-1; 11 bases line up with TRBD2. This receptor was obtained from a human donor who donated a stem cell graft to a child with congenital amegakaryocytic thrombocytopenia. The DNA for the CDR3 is TGTGCCACCGGGACTAGCGGTAACACAGATACGCAGTATTTT. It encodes CATGTSGNTDTQYF.